This TCR beta chain was identified during a study of identical twins. TCRdb redid the calling of the 5' RACE reads with MiXCR, one entry per CDR3 protein. The data hold 350,000 to 450,000 distinct CDR3 sequences, with roughly 20% observed a single time. CDR1 is SGHRS and CDR2 is YFSETQ in the germline V gene. The CDR3 is 13 residues long. Trimming stripped 6 bases from V and 7 bases from J, with 16 bases between. This clonotype was observed at least ten times. The antigen remains undetermined. Healthy Caucasians alone served as donors. Notes on the study in general: A partial confounding effect on zero-insertion analyses could come from invariant MAIT and iNKT cells. Twin pairs had excess sharing that was weaker in beta out-of-frame sequences.

V gene TRBV5-1 combines with J gene TRBJ1-1, with D tentatively TRBD1 (5 bases). Material for sequencing was naive T cells sorted from blood. The clonotype originates from a man over 45 in good health. This CDR3 is CASIEPPGVEAFF. In DNA, the CDR3 is TGCGCCAGCATAGAGCCTCCGGGGGTTGAAGCTTTCTTT. The full variable domain, in which reference TRBV5-1 and TRBJ1-1 provide the parts outside the CDR3, is KAGVTQTPRYLIKTRGQQVTLSCSPISGHRSVSWYQQTPGQGLQFLFEYFSETQRNKGNFPGRFSGRQFSNSRSEMNVSTLELGDSALYLCASIEPPGVEAFFGQGTRLTVV.